The 24 T cell receptor delta chains reported below all come from one sample, sequenced in a study of Vδ1+ human thymocytes. Sequences come from RNA converted to cDNA by reverse transcription. The CDR3 regions were amplified by multiplex PCR from V-gene primers to a constant-region primer. TCRdb made new clone calls on the multiplex PCR reads using CATT. This table has approximately 58,000 delta-chain clones, around 16% appearing once. These receptors have no identified antigens. Study observations and caveats: Thymic TRG and TRD repertoires appeared highly polyclonal, with Gaussian CDR3 length distributions.

What was sequenced was Vdelta1+ gamma-delta thymocytes from the thymus. Subset defined: FACS-sorted CD3+ TCRalphabeta- TCRVdelta1+ TCRVdelta2- thymocytes. These receptors all come from a girl under three years old who had congenital heart surgery.

The chain couples TRDV1 to TRDJ1, with TRDD3 matching over 10 bases. CDR3 size: 23 residues. V was clipped by 5 bases and J by 0 bases; unmatched bases: 27. Germline V gene data show CDR1 as TSWWSYY and CDR2 as QGS. The CDR3: CALGTTLGPETGGSPGYTDKLIF. For the CDR3, the DNA is TGTGCTCTTGGGACAACCTTGGGCCCCGAAACTGGGGGATCCCCGGGGTACACCGATAAACTCATCTTT.

The chain recombines TRDV1 with TRDJ1; TRDD3 agrees at 13 bases. Germline V gene lookup returns CDR1 TSWWSYY and CDR2 QGS. The CDR3 is made up of 18 amino acids. V dropped 2 bases and J dropped 1; count of bases not matched to a gene: 7. This CDR3 is CALGETPDWGIRTDKLIF. The DNA for the CDR3 is TGTGCTCTTGGGGAAACTCCGGACTGGGGGATACGCACCGATAAACTCATCTTT.

The chain couples TRDV1 to TRDJ1; D not resolved. Between the trimmed V and J ends, which lost 5 bases and 0 bases, there was a span of 25 bases. CDR3 length equals 19 residues. Germline CDR1 reads TSWWSYY; CDR2 reads QGS. DNA for the CDR3: TGTGCTCTTGGGAACCCCAGTCCCCCGAGGCTACGGTACACCGATAAACTCATCTTT. Translation gives CALGNPSPPRLRYTDKLIF.

Only a few counts were recorded for this clone. V usage is TRDV1 and J usage is TRDJ1, with 9 bases that match TRDD3. From germline, CDR1 is TSWWSYY and CDR2 QGS. With 0 bases clipped from V and 2 bases from J, the junction kept 13 bases outside the gene matches. CDR3 length: 19 amino acids. Here the CDR3 reads CALGELAELGERRTDKLIF. The CDR3 DNA reads as TGTGCTCTTGGGGAACTGGCAGAACTGGGGGAGAGACGAACCGATAAACTCATCTTT.

This chain connects TRDV1 to TRDJ1; possible D gene TRDD3, 6 bases. The CDR3 covers 17 residues. Germline V gene sequence: CDR1 TSWWSYY, CDR2 QGS. Trimming removed 3 bases at V and 10 bases at J, with 27 bases between. The CDR3 nucleotides read TGTGCTCTTGGGGAGCTACGGTACACTACGTTTACTGGGAGACTCATCTTT. This gives the protein CALGELRYTTFTGRLIF.

This chain joins TRDV1 and TRDJ1; D gene ambiguous. Trimming removed 6 bases at V and 3 bases at J, with 8 bases between. The CDR3 has 12 amino acids. In germline, CDR1 is TSWWSYY, CDR2 QGS. The CDR3 is CALGTAPDKLIF. The CDR3 DNA is TGTGCTCTTGGCACTGCTCCCGATAAACTCATCTTT.

This clone has a handful of counts. This chain connects TRAV29/DV5 to TRDJ1; TRDD2 matches 7 bases. Germline V gene data show CDR1 as NSMFDY and CDR2 as ISSIKDK. The V segment lost 5 bases and the J segment 0 bases; nucleotides outside the gene matches: 10. The CDR3 contains 15 residues. The CDR3 sequence: CAALSFLRYTDKLIF. In DNA form, the CDR3 reads TGTGCAGCGTTGTCCTTCCTCCGATACACCGATAAACTCATCTTT. The full variable domain, completed using reference TRAV29/DV5 and TRDJ1, is DQQVKQNSPSLSVQEGRISILNCDYTNSMFDYFLWYKKYPAEGPTFLISISSIKDKNEDGRFTVFLNKSAKHLSLHIVPSQPGDSAVYFCAALSFLRYTDKLIFGKGTRVTVEP.

The table lists this clone with a few counts. The chain recombines TRDV1 with TRDJ1, with D perhaps matching TRDD3 (6 bases). V was clipped by 7 bases and J by 2 bases, with 32 bases between them. CDR3 size: 20 residues. Germline values: CDR1 TSWWSYY, CDR2 QGS. CDR3 loop: CALEVWSFGLGGSRTDKLIF. In nucleotides, the CDR3 is TGTGCTCTTGAGGTATGGTCATTCGGATTAGGGGGGAGTCGGACCGATAAACTCATCTTT.

There are a few counts of this clone. The chain carries TRDV1 and TRDJ1, with 10 bases that match TRDD3. CDR1 and CDR2 from the germline V gene are TSWWSYY and QGS. The CDR3 has 18 amino acids. The CDR3 sequence: CALAVGWGIDRFTDKLIF. CDR3 nucleotide sequence: TGTGCCCTGGCTGTAGGCTGGGGGATAGACAGATTCACCGATAAACTCATCTTT.

The gene calls are TRDV1 and TRDJ1; D is undetermined. V lost 0 bases, J lost 0 bases, and 11 bases lay in between. The V gene's germline CDR1 is TSWWSYY and CDR2 QGS. CDR3 length: 16 amino acids. As DNA, the CDR3 is TGTGCTCTTGGGGAACTAAAAGGGGTATACACCGATAAACTCATCTTT. Translated, it gives CALGELKGVYTDKLIF.

The chain employs TRDV1 and TRDJ1; TRDD3 matches 9 bases. Germline CDR1 reads TSWWSYY; CDR2 reads QGS. J was trimmed by 0 bases and V by 1 base; bases with no gene match: 12. This CDR3 comprises 19 residues. CDR3 in DNA: TGTGCTCTTGGGGAACCCTTCCTCACTGGGGGACCCGACACCGATAAACTCATCTTT. Translation: CALGEPFLTGGPDTDKLIF.

The genes are TRDV1 and TRDJ1, with a weak D call TRDD3 (6 bases). The CDR3 contains 16 residues. In germline, CDR1 is TSWWSYY, CDR2 QGS. V lost 7 bases, J lost 4 bases, and 22 bases lay in between. The CDR3 nucleotides read TGTGCTCTTGCGGCCCTCTGGGGTGGGGTCGACGATAAACTCATCTTT. Protein product: CALAALWGGVDDKLIF.

The chain has TRDV1 and TRDJ1; D is unresolved. V dropped 3 bases and J dropped 6 bases, with 17 bases sitting between them. CDR3 size: 15 residues. Germline loops: CDR1 TSWWSYY, CDR2 QGS. This chain's CDR3 is CALGDFPTSGNKLIF. The CDR3 coding sequence is TGTGCTCTTGGGGATTTCCCCACGTCTGGAAATAAACTCATCTTT.

There are a few counts of this clone. The chain joins TRDV1 to TRDJ1, with 10 bases lining up with TRDD3. Germline CDR1 and CDR2: TSWWSYY and QGS. There are 17 residues in the CDR3. J gave up 3 bases and V 0 bases, and 7 bases lay outside the gene matches. This CDR3 reads CALGELALGDIPDKLIF. The CDR3 bases are TGTGCTCTTGGGGAACTGGCCCTGGGGGATATTCCCGATAAACTCATCTTT.

The chain recombines TRDV1 with TRDJ1, with unresolved D. V was pared by 6 bases and J by 0 bases, with 23 bases between. CDR1 TSWWSYY and CDR2 QGS come from the germline V gene. The CDR3 runs to 18 residues. The CDR3 sequence is CALGEPGTLYQYTDKLIF. CDR3 DNA sequence: TGTGCTCTTGGAGAGCCAGGGACCCTGTACCAGTACACCGATAAACTCATCTTT.

The V gene is TRDV2, the J gene TRDJ1, with D perhaps matching TRDD3 (6 bases). Trimming left V 0 bases short and J 0 bases short, with 22 bases between. Germline-derived CDR1 and CDR2 are GEAIGNYY and EKD. CDR3 length equals 19 residues. CDR3 in amino acids: CACDTATGGGGPYTDKLIF. For the CDR3, the DNA is TGTGCCTGTGACACCGCAACAGGAGGAGGGGGACCGTACACCGATAAACTCATCTTT.

This clone is deemed medium-sized (0.01 to 0.1%). The chain uses TRDV2 and TRDJ1; D not resolved. Germline-derived CDR1 and CDR2 are GEAIGNYY and EKD. The CDR3 spans 13 residues. V was pared by 5 bases and J by 1 base, with 10 bases between. CDR3 protein: CACATTPTDKLIF. For the CDR3, the DNA is TGTGCCTGTGCAACGACCCCCACCGATAAACTCATCTTT.

V is TRDV1 and J is TRDJ1; 9 bases match TRDD3. The V gene's germline CDR1 is TSWWSYY and CDR2 QGS. CDR3 length: 22 amino acids. V was pared by 2 bases and J by 0 bases, with 22 bases of the junction left unmatched. In DNA form, the CDR3 reads TGTGCTCTTGGGGAAGGCTCCCTTCCTCCGTACTGGGGGAGCCAGTACACCGATAAACTCATCTTT. Translating gives CALGEGSLPPYWGSQYTDKLIF.

The genes are TRDV1 and TRDJ1, with 11 bases identical to TRDD3. CDR3 length: 24 residues. From germline, CDR1 is TSWWSYY and CDR2 QGS. Trimming cost V 6 bases and J 0 bases; bases outside gene matches: 30. CDR3 residues: CALGLSYSEDVLGDIGVYTDKLIF. DNA of the CDR3: TGTGCTCTTGGCCTTTCCTATTCGGAAGACGTACTGGGGGATATTGGAGTTTACACCGATAAACTCATCTTT.

Regarding this clone: The DNA is left out, because the CDR3 cannot be placed on it with certainty; the CDR3 is given as TCRdb lists it. This chain links TRAV29/DV5 with TRDJ1; TRDD3, the table's D call, was not compared with the DNA. CDR1 and CDR2 (germline): NSMFDY, ISSIKDK. The CDR3 has 21 residues if both end residues are counted. The CDR3 is CSVLLCSKPPTGDIPTDKLIF.

This clone was counted between two and nine times. The rearrangement links TRDV1 to TRDJ3; 8 bases fit TRDD3. The germline V gene has CDR1 TSWWSYY and CDR2 QGS. The CDR3 contains 23 residues. After removal of 2 bases from V and 0 bases from J, the junction contained 18 bases not matched to a gene. CDR3 loop: CALGEVATVTGGSSSWDTRQMFF. CDR3 bases: TGTGCTCTTGGGGAAGTCGCTACCGTTACTGGGGGGTCTAGCTCCTGGGACACCCGACAGATGTTTTTC.

This clone was observed a handful of times. The chain carries TRDV1 and TRDJ1; D perhaps matches TRDD3 (5 bases). This CDR3 has 14 amino acids. Between the trimmed V and J ends, which lost 1 base and 8 bases, there was a span of 14 bases. The germline V gene has CDR1 TSWWSYY and CDR2 QGS. CDR3 sequence reads: CALGEPRGVPKLIF. DNA for the CDR3: TGTGCTCTTGGGGAACCACGGGGAGTCCCAAAACTCATCTTT.

This clone was observed a handful of times. This chain joins TRDV1 and TRDJ1; 10 positions agree with TRDD3. V gave up 1 base and J gave up 2 bases; unmatched junction bases: 25. Germline V CDR1 and CDR2: TSWWSYY, QGS. This CDR3 contains 23 residues. CDR3 bases: TGTGCTCTTGGGGAACGGGAGTCCTTACTCTATACTGGGGGATTAGAGGATACCGATAAACTCATCTTT. This encodes CALGERESLLYTGGLEDTDKLIF.

This clone was seen only a few times. V usage is TRDV1 and J usage is TRDJ1; weak D call: TRDD2 (6 bases). Deletions cut 0 bases from V and 0 bases from J, with 32 bases between. This CDR3 comprises 23 residues. CDR1 and CDR2 from the germline V gene are TSWWSYY and QGS. The CDR3 bases are TGTGCTCTTGGGGAACTCTGGGTTCCTAACGGGCGTACGGGTCCCTCGTACACCGATAAACTCATCTTT. Encoded protein: CALGELWVPNGRTGPSYTDKLIF.